This T cell receptor (delta chain) is drawn from a study of gamma-delta T cells after stem cell transplantation. TCRdb fed the RT-PCR reads to CATT. Of around 6,700 delta-chain clones in the sample, approximately 25% were seen once. The CDR3 runs 18 residues. Trimming at V came to 3 bases and at J to 3 bases, leaving 15 bases not matched to a gene. CDR1 and CDR2 (germline): GEAIGNYY, EKD. The origin of this receptor is a human donor. It is not recorded whose cells these are; they may come from a transplant donor. The source material was gamma-delta T cells. V gene TRDV2 combines with J gene TRDJ1; 10 nucleotides agree with TRDD3. CDR3 coding DNA: TGTGCCTGTGACCTACTGGGGGATCAACCACCATGGGCCGATAAACTCATCTTT. Protein product: CACDLLGDQPPWADKLIF.